Following are 20 T cell receptor beta chains from one sample sequenced in a study of blood T cell repertoires in COVID-19. Sequencing used immunoSEQ multiplex PCR; TCRdb keeps in-frame clones, though not all of them. The sample consists of roughly 250,000 clones, 85% to 95% of them appearing once. Specimen: PBMCs or T cells enriched from blood (not recorded which). The receptor source for this set is a woman aged 18-30 years who had recovered from COVID-19.

This sequence joins TRBV28 and TRBJ2-7; TRBD2 agrees at 11 bases. Germline values: CDR1 MDHEN, CDR2 SYDVKM. CDR3 length: 15 residues. Trimming cost V 6 bases and J 0 bases; bases outside gene matches: 4. In DNA form, the CDR3 reads TGTGCCAGCAGACGACTAGCGGGGAGCTCCTACGAGCAGTACTTC. It codes for CASRRLAGSSYEQYF. The entire variable domain, with the rest obtained from reference TRBV28 and TRBJ2-7, is as follows: DVKVTQSSRYLVKRTGEKVFLECVQDMDHENMFWYRQDPGLGLRLIYFSYDVKMKEKGDIPEGYSVSREKKERFSLILESASTNQTSMYLCASRRLAGSSYEQYFGPGTRLTVT.

This sequence joins TRBV29-1 and TRBJ1-2; TRBD1 is a possible D gene (6 bases). V dropped 4 bases and J dropped 0 bases, with 9 bases sitting between them. CDR3 size: 13 residues. CDR1 SQVTM and CDR2 ANQGSEA come from the germline V gene. CDR3 in amino acids: CSVARGSNYGYTF. Written as DNA, the CDR3 is TGCAGCGTTGCCAGGGGTTCTAACTATGGCTACACCTTC.

This chain uses TRBV10-3 with TRBJ1-2; possibly TRBD1 for D (6 bases). Germline assignment: CDR1 ENHRY and CDR2 SYGVKD. Trimming stripped 5 bases from V and 8 bases from J, with 12 bases between. This CDR3 spans 12 amino acids. This chain's CDR3 is CAISPWGRGYTF. The CDR3 DNA is TGTGCCATCAGTCCCTGGGGGCGCGGCTACACCTTC.

The rearrangement joins TRBV6-1 to TRBJ1-6, with TRBD1 matching over 8 bases. This CDR3 is built from 16 residues. J gave up 7 bases and V 2 bases, and 7 bases lay outside the gene matches. Per the germline V gene, CDR1 is MNHNS and CDR2 is SASEGT. CDR3 sequence reads: CASSESGGFGNSPLHF. The CDR3 nucleotides are TGTGCCAGCAGTGAATCAGGGGGCTTCGGAAATTCACCCCTCCACTTT.

This chain joins TRBV25-1 and TRBJ2-7; D is unresolved. Deletions cut 2 bases from V and 6 bases from J, with 17 bases between. Per the germline V gene, CDR1 is MGHDK and CDR2 is SYGVNS. The CDR3 totals 15 residues. The CDR3 DNA reads as TGTGCCAGCAGTGAACGCTGTGGGCCCCCGGTCGAGCAGTACTTC. This gives the protein CASSERCGPPVEQYF.

The V gene is TRBV7-8, the J gene TRBJ1-1; no clear D. Between the trimmed V and J ends, which lost 5 bases and 6 bases, there was a span of 13 bases. CDR3 size: 13 residues. Germline V gene data show CDR1 as SGHVS and CDR2 as FQNEAQ. CDR3 in DNA: TGTGCCAGCAGCATAACGGAGGGCCCTGAAGCTTTCTTT. Amino acids: CASSITEGPEAFF. The full variable domain, in which reference TRBV7-8 and TRBJ1-1 provide the parts outside the CDR3, is GAGVSQSPRYKVAKRGQDVALRCDPISGHVSLFWYQQALGQGPEFLTYFQNEAQLDKSGLPSDRFFAERPEGSVSTLKIQRTQQEDSAVYLCASSITEGPEAFFGQGTRLTVV.

The J gene is TRBJ2-1, the V gene TRBV11-3; D possibly corresponds to TRBD1 (6 bases). V was trimmed by 1 base and J by 9 bases, leaving 10 bases between them. Looked up from germline, CDR1 is SGHNT and CDR2 is YENEEA. The CDR3 totals 13 residues. CDR3 sequence reads: CASSLVGGSEQFF. CDR3 nucleotides: TGTGCCAGCAGCTTAGTAGGGGGATCTGAGCAGTTCTTC.

The chain joins TRBV11-2 to TRBJ2-1; 8 bases are shared with TRBD1. The CDR3 loop spans 15 amino acids. Germline values: CDR1 SGHAT, CDR2 FQNNGV. Germline trimming cut 1 base from V and 9 bases from J; bases unmatched to any gene: 8. CDR3 nucleotide sequence: TGTGCCAGCAGCTTAGGGTTCGACAGGGGAAGTGAGCAGTTCTTC. It yields the protein CASSLGFDRGSEQFF.

CDR3 amino acids: CASSQTDRVSLGEKLFF. In DNA, the CDR3 is TGTGCCAGCAGCCAAACGGACAGGGTTTCGTTAGGCGAAAAACTGTTTTTT. The chain joins TRBV7-9 to TRBJ1-4, with 8 bases matching TRBD1. Trimming cost V 5 bases and J 8 bases; bases outside gene matches: 16. This CDR3 is 17 amino acids long. Per the germline V gene, CDR1 is SEHNR and CDR2 is FQNEAQ (reference sequence).

The chain uses TRBV4-1 and TRBJ1-1; TRBD1 is a possible D gene (6 bases). Per the germline V gene, CDR1 is MGHRA and CDR2 is YSYEKL. With 4 bases removed from V and 11 bases from J, the gap between germline ends came to 17 bases. The CDR3 runs 13 residues. CDR3 nucleotides: TGCGCCAGCAGCCGAACCCCAGGGGTTGGGGCTTTCTTT. This sequence encodes CASSRTPGVGAFF.

The V and J genes are TRBV4-3 and TRBJ1-2, with a possible D match to TRBD1 (6 bases). V was shortened by 0 bases and J by 4 bases, with 9 bases between the two germline ends. Germline CDR1 reads LGHNA; CDR2 reads YSLEER. The CDR3 is made up of 14 amino acids. This CDR3 is CASSQDGQPYGYTF. The CDR3 DNA reads TGCGCCAGCAGCCAAGACGGACAGCCCTATGGCTACACCTTC.

The chain combines TRBV27 with TRBJ1-2; the D gene is possibly TRBD1 (6 bases). Germline V gene lookup returns CDR1 MNHEY and CDR2 SMNVEV (reference sequence). CDR3 length: 13 residues. Trimming pared 7 bases from V and 5 bases from J, leaving 14 bases between. CDR3 residues: CASKKNRAYGYTF. The CDR3 coding sequence is TGTGCCAGCAAGAAAAACAGGGCTTATGGCTACACCTTC.

The V call is TRBV13, the J call TRBJ2-7, with TRBD1 matching over 11 bases. V dropped 5 bases and J dropped 4; count of bases not matched to a gene: 7. The CDR3 has 15 amino acids. Germline V CDR1 and CDR2: PRHDT, FYEKMQ (reference sequence). The CDR3 loop is CASSAPGQGAYEQYF. The CDR3, as DNA: TGTGCCAGCAGCGCCCCCGGACAGGGGGCTTACGAGCAGTACTTC.

The chain is built from TRBV10-1 and TRBJ2-1, with 7 nucleotides matching TRBD2. CDR3 length equals 14 residues. With V trimmed by 4 bases and J by 9 bases, 9 bases remained unmatched. The germline V gene encodes CDR1 WNHNN and CDR2 SYGVQD (reference sequence). The CDR3 is CASSGGGRAIEQFF. The CDR3 DNA reads as TGCGCCAGCAGTGGAGGTGGGAGGGCGATTGAGCAGTTCTTC.

The rearrangement joins TRBV27 to TRBJ2-3, with 8 bases matching TRBD2. Germline V lookup: CDR1 MNHEY, CDR2 SMNVEV (reference sequence). The CDR3 totals 15 residues. V lost 7 bases and J lost 2; bases outside the gene matches: 8. CDR3 nucleotides: TGTGCCAGCATGGGACCGGGACTAGACACAGATACGCAGTATTTT. Amino acid sequence: CASMGPGLDTDTQYF.

This rearrangement joins TRBV9 to TRBJ2-5; 7 positions match TRBD1. The J segment lost 5 bases and the V segment lost 5 bases, leaving 15 bases of the junction unmatched. This CDR3 comprises 16 residues. The germline V gene encodes CDR1 SGDLS and CDR2 YYNGEE. CDR3 nucleotides: TGTGCCAGCAGTGAGAGTGAGGGGGCCCGGTGGGAGACCCAGTACTTC. Its translation: CASSESEGARWETQYF.

This clone has more than one count but fewer than ten. This sequence joins TRBV19 and TRBJ1-2; D is unclear. There are 12 residues in the CDR3. In germline, CDR1 is LNHDA, CDR2 SQIVND (reference sequence). Deletions cut 6 bases from V and 4 bases from J, with 9 bases between. The CDR3 sequence: CASSLSLYGYTF. The CDR3 DNA is TGTGCCAGTAGCCTATCCCTCTATGGCTACACCTTC.

The chain is built from TRBV7-8 and TRBJ2-7, with TRBD1 matching over 9 bases. This CDR3 is built from 14 residues. In germline, CDR1 is SGHVS, CDR2 FQNEAQ. Trimming took 5 bases from V and 4 from J; bases not matched to a gene: 6. CDR3 sequence reads: CASSQGQGNYEQYF. CDR3 DNA sequence: TGTGCCAGCAGCCAGGGACAGGGCAATTACGAGCAGTACTTC. The full variable domain, its missing parts supplied by reference TRBV7-8 and TRBJ2-7, is GAGVSQSPRYKVAKRGQDVALRCDPISGHVSLFWYQQALGQGPEFLTYFQNEAQLDKSGLPSDRFFAERPEGSVSTLKIQRTQQEDSAVYLCASSQGQGNYEQYFGPGTRLTVT.

The gene calls are TRBV2 and TRBJ1-3; D might be TRBD1 (6 bases). This CDR3 region has 13 residues. The germline V gene encodes CDR1 SNHLY and CDR2 FYNNEI. V lost 3 bases and J 6 bases, leaving 9 bases between the germline ends. This CDR3 reads CASSEDRINTIYF. For the CDR3, the DNA is TGTGCCAGCAGTGAGGACAGAATAAACACCATATATTTT.

V is TRBV6-5 and J is TRBJ2-1; tentatively, D is TRBD1 (5 bases). Germline V lookup: CDR1 MNHEY, CDR2 SVGAGI. The CDR3 is made up of 16 amino acids. V lost 0 bases and J 5 bases, leaving 14 bases between the germline ends. The CDR3 nucleotides are TGTGCCAGCAGTTACTCAATAAGGGGTTTCGACAATGAGCAGTTCTTC. This translates into CASSYSIRGFDNEQFF.